A single sample is the source of the 29 T cell receptor beta chains below, sequenced in a study of T cells after yellow fever vaccination. TCRdb used MiXCR to reprocess the 5' RACE reads, holding one entry per CDR3 protein. The data hold roughly 68,000 distinct CDR3 sequences, with 6.5% observed a single time. The source material was CD8+ T cells sorted from PBMCs, sampled approximately 47 days after the first yellow fever vaccination. These receptors originate from a man between 18 and 35 years old who received the YFV17D yellow fever vaccine.

This clonotype occurred many times. The chain combines TRBV7-3 with TRBJ2-7; TRBD1 aligns across 8 bases. J gave up 6 bases and V 2 bases, and 6 bases lay outside the gene matches. This CDR3 has 14 residues. Germline values: CDR1 SGHTA, CDR2 FQGTGA. CDR3 in DNA: TGTGCCAGCAGCTTAGGACAGGGTAACTCCGAGCAGTACTTC. Protein sequence: CASSLGQGNSEQYF.

This clonotype was seen repeatedly, ten times or more. The chain links TRBV12-3 or TRBV12-4 to TRBJ2-5; 7 bases fit TRBD2. This CDR3 is built from 13 residues. V was clipped by 6 bases and J by 2 bases; unmatched bases: 3. Here the CDR3 DNA reads TGTGCCAGCAGGCCAGCGGGACAAGAGACCCAGTACTTC. This encodes CASRPAGQETQYF.

The J gene is TRBJ2-1, the V gene TRBV5-8; D call uncertain. The CDR3 sequence is 14 residues long. The germline CDR1 and CDR2 sequences are SGHTS and YDEGEE. V lost 0 bases and J lost 5, with 9 bases in between. The CDR3 region is CASSLVHADNEQFF. DNA for the CDR3: TGTGCCAGCAGCTTGGTACACGCAGACAATGAGCAGTTCTTC.

This clonotype has a count of ten or more. V usage is TRBV12-3 or TRBV12-4 and J usage is TRBJ2-4, with 7 bases matching TRBD1. The length of the CDR3 is 13 residues. Trimming at V came to 5 bases and at J to 6 bases, leaving 4 bases not matched to a gene. The DNA of the CDR3 is TGTGCCAGCAGTCAGGGACAGCTAAACATTCAGTACTTC. Translated: CASSQGQLNIQYF.

This clonotype was observed at least ten times. V is TRBV4-1 and J is TRBJ1-1, with D uncertain. Trimming took off 0 bases at V and 4 bases at J, with 12 bases between the two ends. Germline CDR1 and CDR2: MGHRA and YSYEKL. The CDR3 has 15 amino acids. The chain's CDR3 is CASSQDPGSGTEAFF. CDR3 coding DNA: TGCGCCAGCAGCCAAGATCCGGGGTCGGGCACTGAAGCTTTCTTT.

V gene TRBV4-1 combines with J gene TRBJ2-2, with D maybe TRBD2 (5 bases). Germline V lookup: CDR1 MGHRA, CDR2 YSYEKL. The CDR3 has 15 residues. The V and J ends lost 3 bases and 0 bases respectively, with 8 bases between them. The CDR3 loop reads CASSHSGSNTGELFF. CDR3 DNA: TGCGCCAGCAGCCACAGCGGATCGAACACCGGGGAGCTGTTTTTT.

This clonotype was counted a few times. This chain links TRBV7-2 with TRBJ1-6, with D unclear. V dropped 3 bases and J dropped 7 bases, with 13 bases sitting between them. Looked up from germline, CDR1 is SGHTA and CDR2 is FQGNSA. The CDR3 consists of 15 residues. CDR3 coding DNA: TGTGCCAGCAGCTTGAACAAGGGTTCGAATTCACCCCTCCACTTT. The encoded protein is CASSLNKGSNSPLHF.

This clonotype appeared many times. The chain carries TRBV4-1 and TRBJ1-5; a possible D gene is TRBD1 (5 bases). V lost 5 bases and J 5 bases, leaving 16 bases between the germline ends. CDR1 MGHRA and CDR2 YSYEKL come from the germline V gene. The CDR3 covers 15 residues. The CDR3 DNA sequence: TGCGCCAGCAGCTATCAAGCAGGGAGGGATCAGCCCCAGCATTTT. It yields the protein CASSYQAGRDQPQHF.

In this sample, this clonotype turned up many times. The genes are TRBV7-9 and TRBJ2-5; 8 nucleotides align to TRBD2. This CDR3 has 14 amino acids. V lost 3 bases, J lost 4 bases, and 4 bases stayed unmatched. Germline V gene lookup returns CDR1 SEHNR and CDR2 FQNEAQ (reference sequence). The CDR3: CASSFGRGLETQYF. The CDR3 DNA reads TGTGCCAGCAGCTTCGGGAGGGGTTTAGAGACCCAGTACTTC.

This clonotype came up once. This may be a read error, as it is one base from a much larger clone. The V call is TRBV5-1, the J call TRBJ2-1; 10 bases fit TRBD2. The V gene's germline CDR1 is SGHRS and CDR2 YFSETQ. This CDR3 region has 14 residues. The V and J ends lost 2 bases and 8 bases, in that order; junction bases with no gene match: 4. CDR3 residues: CASSLLAGLYEQFF. The CDR3 bases are TGCGCCAGCAGCTTACTAGCGGGGCTCTATGAGCAGTTCTTC.

The chain has TRBV5-1 and TRBJ2-2; tentatively, D is TRBD1 (5 bases). CDR3 length: 15 residues. CDR1 is SGHRS, CDR2 YFSETQ, per germline. V was cut by 1 base and J by 2 bases, with 9 bases left in between. CDR3 in DNA: TGCGCCAGCAGCTTGTACAGGTTTAACACCGGGGAGCTGTTTTTT. Translated: CASSLYRFNTGELFF.

This clonotype was counted at least ten times. This chain joins TRBV15 and TRBJ2-2; D is uncertain. Germline V CDR1 and CDR2: LNHNV, YYDKDF (reference sequence). The CDR3 loop spans 13 amino acids. V lost 3 bases, J lost 6 bases, and 8 bases lay in between. CDR3 nucleotide sequence: TGTGCCACCAGCAGGGCAACAGCCGGGGAGCTGTTTTTT. It specifies CATSRATAGELFF.

Note on this clonotype: The germline gene is not matched at one end of the junction; a read error may be the cause. The V and J genes are TRBV20-1 and TRBJ2-2; D is ambiguous. There are 17 residues in the CDR3. CDR1 is DFQATT, CDR2 SNEGSKA, per germline (reference sequence). The DNA of the CDR3 is TGCTGTGCTAAAGGGCCCCTAGGTCTCCGCAACACCGGGGAGCTGTTTTTT. Its translation: CCAKGPLGLRNTGELFF.

The chain couples TRBV5-4 to TRBJ2-5; D may be TRBD2 (5 bases). The V end was cut by 1 base, the J end by 0 bases, with 7 bases between. Germline CDR1 reads SGHNT; CDR2 reads YYREEE (reference sequence). The CDR3 contains 14 residues. The CDR3, as DNA: TGTGCCAGCAGCTTGAACGGGAACCAAGAGACCCAGTACTTC. It specifies CASSLNGNQETQYF.

The chain carries TRBV5-1 and TRBJ1-2; perhaps TRBD1 as D (5 bases). In germline, CDR1 is SGHRS, CDR2 YFSETQ. The CDR3 consists of 13 residues. V lost 0 bases and J 6 bases, leaving 9 bases between the germline ends. The CDR3 coding sequence is TGCGCCAGCAGCTTGGCCGGGGCAGATGGCTACACCTTC. It translates to CASSLAGADGYTF. Together with reference TRBV5-1 and TRBJ1-2, the CDR3 gives the full variable domain: KAGVTQTPRYLIKTRGQQVTLSCSPISGHRSVSWYQQTPGQGLQFLFEYFSETQRNKGNFPGRFSGRQFSNSRSEMNVSTLELGDSALYLCASSLAGADGYTFGSGTRLTVV.

The chain links TRBV5-1 to TRBJ2-7; D might be TRBD1 (6 bases). The germline gives CDR1 SGHRS, CDR2 YFSETQ. The CDR3 is 13 amino acids. The ends were cut back, 5 bases at V and 3 bases at J, with 12 bases in the middle. CDR3 amino acids: CASSFRGGYEQYV. The CDR3 coding sequence is TGCGCCAGCAGTTTCAGGGGCGGCTACGAGCAGTACGTC.

Ten or more counts support this clonotype. The chain joins TRBV5-1 to TRBJ2-6; maybe TRBD1 (5 bases). Looked up from germline, CDR1 is SGHRS and CDR2 is YFSETQ. The V and J ends lost 2 bases and 1 base respectively, with 7 bases between them. CDR3 length: 15 residues. The CDR3 DNA is TGCGCCAGCAGCTTAAGGGGATCTGGGGCCAACGTCCTGACTTTC. The encoded protein is CASSLRGSGANVLTF.

The table lists this clonotype with many counts. This chain uses TRBV29-1 with TRBJ1-2, with D uncertain. Per the germline V gene, CDR1 is SQVTM and CDR2 is ANQGSEA. V lost 1 base and J lost 3, with 12 bases in between. The CDR3 sequence is 14 residues long. CDR3 coding DNA: TGCAGCGTTGAAGTCCCCTATATAGACTATGGCTACACCTTC. This gives the protein CSVEVPYIDYGYTF.

Ten or more counts support this clonotype. The V gene is TRBV14, the J gene TRBJ1-2; TRBD1 aligns across 7 bases. This CDR3 comprises 14 residues. Germline V CDR1 and CDR2: SGHDN, FVKESK. After removal of 9 bases from V and 0 bases from J, the junction contained 7 bases not matched to a gene. CDR3 nucleotide sequence: TGTGCCAGAGTGACAGGGCCCACTAACTATGGCTACACCTTC. Its protein product is CARVTGPTNYGYTF. The variable domain in full, with the rest retrieved from reference TRBV14 and TRBJ1-2, is EAGVTQFPSHSVIEKGQTVTLRCDPISGHDNLYWYRRVMGKEIKFLLHFVKESKQDESGMPNNRFLAERTGGTYSTLKVQPAELEDSGVYFCARVTGPTNYGYTFGSGTRLTVV.

This clonotype has at least ten counts. The V call is TRBV15, the J call TRBJ1-2, with a possible D match to TRBD1 (6 bases). CDR3 length: 14 amino acids. Germline lookup yields CDR1 LNHNV and CDR2 YYDKDF (reference sequence). Trimming removed 1 base from V and 3 bases from J, with 9 bases in between. This chain's CDR3 is CATSRGTDYYGYTF. Written as DNA, the CDR3 is TGTGCCACCAGCAGAGGGACAGATTACTATGGCTACACCTTC.

This clonotype came up many times. This chain links TRBV12-3 or TRBV12-4 with TRBJ2-7; D is unresolved. V lost 6 bases and J 0 bases, leaving 3 bases between the germline ends. The CDR3 consists of 11 residues. The CDR3 sequence is CASRVSYEQYF. The CDR3 DNA reads TGTGCCAGCAGGGTCTCCTACGAGCAGTACTTC.

This clonotype was observed a few times. V and J are TRBV5-6 and TRBJ1-5; unclear D gene. The CDR3 has 15 residues. V was clipped by 4 bases and J by 6 bases, with 17 bases between them. Per the germline V gene, CDR1 is SGHDT and CDR2 is YYEEEE. DNA of the CDR3: TGTGCCAGCAGCCGATCAGGAGCCGAGGGTCAGCCCCAGCATTTT. It specifies CASSRSGAEGQPQHF.

This clonotype is categorized as large. The genes are TRBV10-2 and TRBJ2-3, with 9 positions matching TRBD1. J lost 0 bases, V lost 8 bases, and 21 bases had no gene match. The CDR3 is 20 residues long. CDR1 and CDR2 (germline): WSHSY, SAAADI. The CDR3 coding sequence is TGCGCCAGCCCACGCTTTAAACCGGGACAGGGAGTAGTCAGCACAGATACGCAGTATTTT. Protein: CASPRFKPGQGVVSTDTQYF.

This clonotype was seen at least ten times. V gene TRBV6-2 or TRBV6-3 combines with J gene TRBJ2-3, with D possibly matching TRBD2 (5 bases). The CDR3 contains 14 residues. V was shortened by 1 base and J by 0 bases, with 5 bases between the two germline ends. Per the germline V gene, CDR1 is MNHEY and CDR2 is SVGEGT. The CDR3 DNA reads as TGTGCCAGCAGTTACTGGACTAGCACAGATACGCAGTATTTT. It translates to CASSYWTSTDTQYF.

In this sample, this clonotype turned up many times. The chain uses TRBV12-3 or TRBV12-4 and TRBJ2-2, with a tentative D call TRBD2 (7 bases). The CDR3 loop spans 16 amino acids. V was cut by 8 bases and J by 5 bases, with 21 bases left in between. The CDR3 DNA follows: TGTGCCAGCTCATCTGGGGGGGGTAGGGGGACCGGGGAGCTGTTTTTT. Protein: CASSSGGGRGTGELFF.

As to this clonotype: This could be a read error, since a much larger clone is one nucleotide away. DNA for the CDR3: TGCGCCAGCAGCCAAACCCAGGCTGCGGGAGAGACCCAGTACTTC. Translation: CASSQTQAAGETQYF. J is TRBJ2-5 and V is TRBV4-3; D might be TRBD2 (5 bases). The length of the CDR3 is 15 residues. Germline assignment: CDR1 LGHNA and CDR2 YSLEER. V gave up 2 bases and J gave up 4 bases, with 14 bases separating them.

This chain joins TRBV5-1 and TRBJ2-7; TRBD1 matches 9 bases. V trimming: 3 bases; J trimming: 4 bases; junction bases outside the gene matches: 2. CDR1 SGHRS and CDR2 YFSETQ come from the germline V gene. There are 13 residues in the CDR3. The CDR3 bases are TGCGCCAGCAGCTACGGGACAGGGTACGAGCAGTACGTC. This translates into CASSYGTGYEQYV.

V usage is TRBV27 and J usage is TRBJ1-6; no reliable D call. The ends were cut back, 5 bases at V and 6 bases at J, with 5 bases in the middle. From germline, CDR1 is MNHEY and CDR2 SMNVEV (reference sequence). This CDR3 has 12 amino acids. The CDR3 region is CASSRSNSPLHF. CDR3 nucleotides: TGTGCCAGCAGTCGGAGTAATTCACCCCTCCACTTT.

This clonotype was observed at least ten times. The genes are TRBV5-1 and TRBJ2-3; 11 bases agree with TRBD2. Trimming at V came to 0 bases and at J to 3 bases, leaving 3 bases not matched to a gene. The CDR3 spans 16 residues. Germline-derived CDR1 and CDR2 are SGHRS and YFSETQ. CDR3 sequence (DNA): TGCGCCAGCAGCTTGGCTACTAGCGGGGGAACAGATACGCAGTATTTT. Translating gives CASSLATSGGTDTQYF.